This TCR beta chain is drawn from a study of shared clonotypes between healthy human individuals (dated by TCRdb to 2020 to 2021). Looking at the study overall: The cohort comprised two women and a few men aged 18 to 49 years. To estimate repertoire size and how much clonotype sharing occurs between individuals, the study deeply sequenced the blood TCR repertoires of five healthy adults. Between about 0.8 and 9 billion PBMCs per donor were obtained by leukapheresis. For each donor, CD4 naive and CD4 memory were each run on three plates, CD8 naive on two plates, and CD8 memory on one plate. To increase sequencing depth and limit assay-specific biases, TCR repertoire library preparation and sequencing were carried out by different laboratories using diverse techniques. Study-level results and caveats: The genetic and exposure-history diversity represented was limited by the small number of donors. Naive subsets generally had larger estimated clonotype richness than memory subsets. Clonotypes shared by all four sorted-subset donors showed higher generation probabilities than non-shared clonotypes. Approximately 5% of naive CD4, roughly 3.6% of naive CD8, roughly 2.4% of memory CD4, and roughly 0.4% of memory CD8 clonotypes were shared across several donors. Rarefaction of sorted-subset datasets indicated incomplete sequencing despite the large sequencing depth. Sampling was limited to blood, and TCR repertoires in tissue likely differ from TCR repertoires in blood. Pairwise subsampling led to the expectation that sequencing depth would affect the degree of clonotype sharing among donors.

This clone has just one count. The clone's antigen remains unknown. Base qualities are not at hand, and no much larger clone is one base apart. Using the deep immunoSEQ assay, multiplex PCR amplified TCR CDR3 regions from genomic DNA. Extracted genomic DNA from each cell subset was spread evenly across all wells of several immunoSEQ 96-well plates, with each plate serving as a replicate. For sorted subsets, roughly 200 ng of genomic DNA, equivalent to some 30,000 T cell genomes, went into each replicate PCR. The purified libraries were quantified using a Qubit 3.0 fluorometer, sized with a Bioanalyzer 2100, and then quantified again using the KAPA Library Quantification kit. Every immunoSEQ 96-well plate was sequenced on a separate single-read 150-cycle Illumina NextSeq 550 flow cell. The paper's processing steps were these. Because the immunoSEQ output held only junctional sequences and lacked quality scores, the filtering could not match the filtering applied to full-length reads. To assign V/J genes and CDR3, sequences were annotated against IMGT germline references using PyIR, a Python wrapper for IgBLAST v1.9. Any read was removed if the V/J assignment was weak (E-value above 1e-6), the CDR3 was missing, or the read contained stop codons, out-of-frame junctions, or ambiguous translated residues. V3J clonotypes were defined by identical inferred V gene, J gene, and CDR3 amino acid sequence. The percentage overlap between two repertoires was calculated by dividing the number of shared unique clonotypes by the size of the smaller repertoire. Three approaches were used to assess repertoire richness: RTK rarefaction, the Chao1 estimator, and Recon v2.1 estimates of unobserved clonotypes. Generation probabilities for all TCRbeta clonotypes obtained by the gDNA method from a handful of donors were computed using OLGA. Entries here come from immuneACCESS through TCRdb and include only in-frame sequences with V and J called. Some clones fail to appear in such tables; in the studies checked, an unresolved V gene covers under half of the shortfall, and the cause of the remainder is unknown. The V and J calls and clone size come from that table; D and trimming were worked out from the DNA. The sample table shows more than 850,000 clones, and approximately 80% are seen once. The ten top clones hold about 0.52% of the sample.

Inclusive of the bounding cysteine and phenylalanine, the CDR3 is 15 residues long. Of all the DNA, just the CDR3 is kept, 45 bases in frame from base 1. V is cut by 5 bases and J by 4 bases, and the space between the germline ends is 17 bases. CDR1 and CDR2, looked up from the germline V gene (reference sequence), are SEHNR and FQNEAQ. The donors were healthy, HIV-negative adults who had no recently reported acute infections or vaccinations. Every donor was a Caucasian adult residing in Nashville, Tennessee, USA. CD4+ T cells were enriched by magnetic negative selection; naive cells were then positively selected on CD45RA, and the negative fraction formed the memory subset. After blood collection by leukapheresis, PBMCs were isolated using Ficoll-Histopaque density gradient centrifugation and then cryopreserved in the vapor phase of liquid nitrogen. Analytical flow cytometry was used to check the purity and quantity of every magnetically sorted T cell population. Genomic DNA was isolated from each sorted fraction and quantified by UV absorbance on a Nanodrop 2000c.

This TCR came from a man aged 18 to 35 in good health. Some clones in this sample may be carry-over from other donors' samples. The rearrangement joined TRBV7-9 to TRBJ1-2; perhaps TRBD1 is the D gene, with 6 bases matching. Input material: memory CD4+ T cells from PBMCs. The meaning of the sample's cell subset or site label: CD45RA-negative fraction. The CDR3 has the sequence CASSPQGPWAYGYTF. The DNA sequence is given as TGTGCCAGCAGCCCCCAGGGGCCTTGGGCCTATGGCTACACCTTC.